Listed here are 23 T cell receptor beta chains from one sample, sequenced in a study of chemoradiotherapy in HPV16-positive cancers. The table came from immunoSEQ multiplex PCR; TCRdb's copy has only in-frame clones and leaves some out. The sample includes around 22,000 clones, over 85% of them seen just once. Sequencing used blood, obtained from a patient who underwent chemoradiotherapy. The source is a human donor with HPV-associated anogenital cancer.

The CDR3, as DNA: TGTGCCAGCAGTGAATATCCCTCCAGGAACACTGAAGCTTTCTTT. Protein product: CASSEYPSRNTEAFF. The chain links TRBV25-1 to TRBJ1-1; no reliable D call. This CDR3 region has 15 residues. Germline-derived CDR1 and CDR2 are MGHDK and SYGVNS. Trimming took 0 bases from V and 1 from J, leaving 9 bases between them. The full variable domain, with the rest looked up from reference TRBV25-1 and TRBJ1-1, is EADIYQTPRYLVIGTGKKITLECSQTMGHDKMYWYQQDPGMELHLIHYSYGVNSTEKGDLSSESTVSRIRTEHFPLTLESARPSHTSQYLCASSEYPSRNTEAFFGQGTRLTVV.

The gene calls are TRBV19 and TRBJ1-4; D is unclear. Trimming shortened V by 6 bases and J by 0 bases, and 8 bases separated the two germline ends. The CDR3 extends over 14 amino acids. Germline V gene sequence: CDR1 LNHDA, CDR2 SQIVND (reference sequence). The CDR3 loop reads CASSQIATNEKLFF. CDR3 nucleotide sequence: TGTGCCAGTAGCCAGATTGCAACTAATGAAAAACTGTTTTTT.

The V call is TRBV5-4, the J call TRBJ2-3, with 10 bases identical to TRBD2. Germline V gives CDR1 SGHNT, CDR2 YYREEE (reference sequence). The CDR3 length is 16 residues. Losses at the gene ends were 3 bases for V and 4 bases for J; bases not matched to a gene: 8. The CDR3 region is CASSSGVAGGPDTQYF. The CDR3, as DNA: TGTGCCAGCAGCTCCGGTGTAGCGGGGGGACCAGATACGCAGTATTTT.

In DNA form, the CDR3 reads TGTGCCAGCAGCCCACAGGTTCTCAGCACAGATACGCAGTATTTT. Translating gives CASSPQVLSTDTQYF. The chain links TRBV9 to TRBJ2-3; TRBD1 is a possible D gene (5 bases). The CDR3 has 15 amino acids. CDR1 is SGDLS, CDR2 YYNGEE, per germline. Deletions cut 4 bases from V and 0 bases from J, with 12 bases between.

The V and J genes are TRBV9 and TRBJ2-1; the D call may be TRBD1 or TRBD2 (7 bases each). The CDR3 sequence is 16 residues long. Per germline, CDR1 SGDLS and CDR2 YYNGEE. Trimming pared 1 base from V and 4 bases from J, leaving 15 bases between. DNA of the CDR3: TGTGCCAGCAGCGTATTGGGGGGGACAGTTTACAATGAGCAGTTCTTC. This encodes CASSVLGGTVYNEQFF.

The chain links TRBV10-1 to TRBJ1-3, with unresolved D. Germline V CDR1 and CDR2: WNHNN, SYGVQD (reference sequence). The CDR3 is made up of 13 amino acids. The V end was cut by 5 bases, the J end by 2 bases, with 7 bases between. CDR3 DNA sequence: TGCGCCAGCAGTTCCGGGACTGGAAACACCATATATTTT. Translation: CASSSGTGNTIYF.

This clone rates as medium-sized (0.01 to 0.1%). The CDR3: CASSLTSGTGERFF. CDR3 DNA: TGTGCCAGCAGTTTGACCTCCGGGACAGGGGAAAGGTTCTTC. This chain joins TRBV6-5 and TRBJ2-1; 10 bases map to TRBD1. Germline CDR1 and CDR2: MNHEY and SVGAGI. The CDR3 totals 14 residues. J lost 15 bases, V lost 4 bases, and 12 bases had no gene match.

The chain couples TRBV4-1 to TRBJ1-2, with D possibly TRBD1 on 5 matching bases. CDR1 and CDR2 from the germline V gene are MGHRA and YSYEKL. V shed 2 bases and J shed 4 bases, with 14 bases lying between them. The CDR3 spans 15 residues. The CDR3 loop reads CASSQLGRRVYGYTF. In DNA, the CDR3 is TGCGCCAGCAGCCAACTGGGACGGAGGGTCTATGGCTACACCTTC.

The CDR3 spells CASSVGDRINEQFF. The DNA of the CDR3 is TGTGCCAGCAGCGTAGGGGACAGAATCAATGAGCAGTTCTTC. The rearrangement links TRBV9 to TRBJ2-1, with 7 bases matching TRBD1. The CDR3 is 14 amino acids. The germline CDR1 and CDR2 sequences are SGDLS and YYNGEE. V gave up 0 bases and J gave up 6 bases; unmatched junction bases: 3.

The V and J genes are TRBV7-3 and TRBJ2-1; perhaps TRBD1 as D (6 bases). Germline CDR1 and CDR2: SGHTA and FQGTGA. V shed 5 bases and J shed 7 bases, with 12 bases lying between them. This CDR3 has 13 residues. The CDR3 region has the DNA TGTGCCAGCAGCCCGGGTAGGGGGAATGAGCAGTTCTTC. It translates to CASSPGRGNEQFF.

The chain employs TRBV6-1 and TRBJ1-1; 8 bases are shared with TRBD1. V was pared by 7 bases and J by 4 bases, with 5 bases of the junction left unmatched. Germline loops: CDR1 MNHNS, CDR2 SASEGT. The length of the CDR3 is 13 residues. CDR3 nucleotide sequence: TGTGCCAGCAACCGACAGGGGAGCACTGAAGCTTTCTTT. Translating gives CASNRQGSTEAFF.

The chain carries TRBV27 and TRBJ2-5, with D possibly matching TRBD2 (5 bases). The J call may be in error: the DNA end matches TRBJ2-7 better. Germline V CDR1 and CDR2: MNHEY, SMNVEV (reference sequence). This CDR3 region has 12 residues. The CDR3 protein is CASSFPGNEQYF. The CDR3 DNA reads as TGTGCCAGCAGTTTCCCGGGGAACGAGCAGTACTTC.

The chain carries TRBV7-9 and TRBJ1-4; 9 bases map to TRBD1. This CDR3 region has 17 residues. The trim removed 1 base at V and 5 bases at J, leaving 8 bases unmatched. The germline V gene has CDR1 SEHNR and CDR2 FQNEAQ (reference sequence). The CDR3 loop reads CASSLGDRTGENEKLFF. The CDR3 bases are TGTGCCAGCAGCTTAGGGGATCGGACAGGGGAGAATGAAAAACTGTTTTTT.

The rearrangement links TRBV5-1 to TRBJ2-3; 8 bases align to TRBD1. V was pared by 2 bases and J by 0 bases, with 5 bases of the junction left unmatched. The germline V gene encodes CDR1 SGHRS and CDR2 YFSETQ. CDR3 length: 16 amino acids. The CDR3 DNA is TGCGCCAGCAGCTTCGGGGACAGGTTAAGCACAGATACGCAGTATTTT. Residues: CASSFGDRLSTDTQYF.

CDR3 region: CASSFNSLETQYF. The CDR3 bases are TGTGCCAGCAGCTTCAACAGTTTAGAGACCCAGTACTTC. The rearrangement joins TRBV7-6 to TRBJ2-5; D uncertain. The CDR3 consists of 13 residues. CDR1 and CDR2 (germline): SGHVS, FNYEAQ. Trimming stripped 3 bases from V and 4 bases from J, with 9 bases between.

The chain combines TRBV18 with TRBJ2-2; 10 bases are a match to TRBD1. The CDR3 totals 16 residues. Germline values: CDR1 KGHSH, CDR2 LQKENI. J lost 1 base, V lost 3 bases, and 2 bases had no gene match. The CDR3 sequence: CASSPRTGGNTGELFF. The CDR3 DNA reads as TGTGCCAGCTCACCGAGGACAGGGGGGAACACCGGGGAGCTGTTTTTT.

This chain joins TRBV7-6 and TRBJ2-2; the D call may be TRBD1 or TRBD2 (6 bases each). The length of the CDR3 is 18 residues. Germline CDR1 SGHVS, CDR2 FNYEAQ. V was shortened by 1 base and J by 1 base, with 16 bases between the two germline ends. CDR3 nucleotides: TGTGCCAGCAGCTTAGGGTGGGGGGACACCCTGAACACCGGGGAGCTGTTTTTT. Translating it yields CASSLGWGDTLNTGELFF.

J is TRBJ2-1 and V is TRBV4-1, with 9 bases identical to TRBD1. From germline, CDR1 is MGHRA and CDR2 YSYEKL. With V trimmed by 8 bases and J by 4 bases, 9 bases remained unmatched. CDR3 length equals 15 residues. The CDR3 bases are TGCGCCAGCTCCCAGTCCGGGACAGGGTACAATGAGCAGTTCTTC. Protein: CASSQSGTGYNEQFF.

As DNA, the CDR3 is TGTGCCAGCAGCCAAGACGGACTAGCGGGAGCCTTCTACGAGCAGTACTTC. Protein sequence: CASSQDGLAGAFYEQYF. The chain joins TRBV4-2 to TRBJ2-7, with 13 positions matching TRBD2. Germline CDR1 and CDR2: LGHNA and YNFKEQ. The CDR3 spans 17 residues. With V trimmed by 0 bases and J by 3 bases, 5 bases remained unmatched.

The CDR3 reads CASSLSFMTGAGEKLFF. CDR3 nucleotides: TGTGCCAGCAGCCTGAGTTTCATGACAGGGGCGGGTGAAAAACTGTTTTTT. This chain joins TRBV5-5 and TRBJ1-4, with TRBD1 matching over 8 bases. Germline V lookup: CDR1 SGHKS, CDR2 YYEKEE (reference sequence). This CDR3 is built from 17 residues. V trimming: 4 bases; J trimming: 7 bases; junction bases outside the gene matches: 15. Complete variable domain (other parts from reference TRBV5-5 and TRBJ1-4): DAGVTQSPTHLIKTRGQQVTLRCSPISGHKSVSWYQQVLGQGPQFIFQYYEKEERGRGNFPDRFSARQFPNYSSELNVNALLLGDSALYLCASSLSFMTGAGEKLFFGSGTQLSVL.

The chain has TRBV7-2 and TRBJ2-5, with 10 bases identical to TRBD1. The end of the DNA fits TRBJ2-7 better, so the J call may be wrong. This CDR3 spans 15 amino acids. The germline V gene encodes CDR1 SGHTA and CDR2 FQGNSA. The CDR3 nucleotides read TGTGCCAGCAGCTTAGGGGGGGACAGGGGTTACGAGCAGTACTTC. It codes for CASSLGGDRGYEQYF.

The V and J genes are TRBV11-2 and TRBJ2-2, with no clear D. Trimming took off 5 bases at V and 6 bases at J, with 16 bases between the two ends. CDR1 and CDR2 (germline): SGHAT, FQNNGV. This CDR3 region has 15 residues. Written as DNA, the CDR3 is TGTGCCAGCAGCCTTAGAACACGTGTCTCCGGGGAGCTGTTTTTT. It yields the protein CASSLRTRVSGELFF.

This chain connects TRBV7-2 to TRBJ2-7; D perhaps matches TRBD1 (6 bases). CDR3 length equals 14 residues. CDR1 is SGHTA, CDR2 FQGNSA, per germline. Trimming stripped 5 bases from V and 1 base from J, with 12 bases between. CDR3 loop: CASSPGVTSYEQYF. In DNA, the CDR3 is TGTGCCAGCAGCCCAGGGGTTACGTCCTACGAGCAGTACTTC.